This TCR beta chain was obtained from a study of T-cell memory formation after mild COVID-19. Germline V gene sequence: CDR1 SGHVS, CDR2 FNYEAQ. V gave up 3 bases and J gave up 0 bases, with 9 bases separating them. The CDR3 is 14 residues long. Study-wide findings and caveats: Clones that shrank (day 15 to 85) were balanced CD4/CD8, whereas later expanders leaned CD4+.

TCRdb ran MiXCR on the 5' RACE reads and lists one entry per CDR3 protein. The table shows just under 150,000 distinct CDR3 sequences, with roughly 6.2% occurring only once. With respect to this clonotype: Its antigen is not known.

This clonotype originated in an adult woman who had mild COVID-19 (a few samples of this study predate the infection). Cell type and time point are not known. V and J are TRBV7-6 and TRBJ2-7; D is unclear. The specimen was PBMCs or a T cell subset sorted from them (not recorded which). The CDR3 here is CASSFASHSYEQYF. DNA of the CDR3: TGTGCCAGCAGCTTTGCGAGTCACTCCTACGAGCAGTACTTC.